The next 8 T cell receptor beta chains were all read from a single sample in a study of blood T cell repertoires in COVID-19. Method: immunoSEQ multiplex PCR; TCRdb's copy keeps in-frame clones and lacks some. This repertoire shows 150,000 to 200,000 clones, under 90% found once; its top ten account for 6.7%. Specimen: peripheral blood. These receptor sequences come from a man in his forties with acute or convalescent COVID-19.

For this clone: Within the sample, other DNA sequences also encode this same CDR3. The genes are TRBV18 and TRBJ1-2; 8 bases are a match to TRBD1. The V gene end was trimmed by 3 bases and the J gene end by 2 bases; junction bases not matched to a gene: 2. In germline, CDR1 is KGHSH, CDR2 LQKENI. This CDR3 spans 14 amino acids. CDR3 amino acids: CASSPDRENYGYTF. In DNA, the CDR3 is TGTGCCAGCTCACCGGACAGGGAGAACTATGGCTACACCTTC.

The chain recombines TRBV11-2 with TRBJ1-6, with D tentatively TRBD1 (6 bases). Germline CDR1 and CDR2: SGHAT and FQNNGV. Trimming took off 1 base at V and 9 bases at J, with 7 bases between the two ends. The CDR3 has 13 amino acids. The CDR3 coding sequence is TGTGCCAGCAGCTTAGTAGGGGGTTCACCCCTCCACTTT. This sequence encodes CASSLVGGSPLHF.

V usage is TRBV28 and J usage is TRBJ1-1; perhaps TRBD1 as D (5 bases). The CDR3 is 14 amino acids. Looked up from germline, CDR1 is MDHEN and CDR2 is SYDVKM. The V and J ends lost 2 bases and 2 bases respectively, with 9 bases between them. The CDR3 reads CASSLIQGNTEAFF. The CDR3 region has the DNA TGTGCCAGCAGTTTAATCCAGGGAAACACTGAAGCTTTCTTT.

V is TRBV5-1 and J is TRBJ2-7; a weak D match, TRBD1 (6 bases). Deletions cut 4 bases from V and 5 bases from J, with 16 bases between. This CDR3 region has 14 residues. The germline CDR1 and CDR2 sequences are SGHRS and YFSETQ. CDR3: CASSLGAGYDEQYF. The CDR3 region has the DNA TGCGCCAGCAGCCTGGGGGCAGGGTATGACGAGCAGTACTTC. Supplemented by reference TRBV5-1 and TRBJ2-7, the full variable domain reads KAGVTQTPRYLIKTRGQQVTLSCSPISGHRSVSWYQQTPGQGLQFLFEYFSETQRNKGNFPGRFSGRQFSNSRSEMNVSTLELGDSALYLCASSLGAGYDEQYFGPGTRLTVT.

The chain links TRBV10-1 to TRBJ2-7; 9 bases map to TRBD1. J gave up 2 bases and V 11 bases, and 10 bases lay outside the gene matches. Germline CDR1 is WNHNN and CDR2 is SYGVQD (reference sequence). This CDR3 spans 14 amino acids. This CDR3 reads CAPPVGTGTYEQYF. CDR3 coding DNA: TGCGCCCCACCGGTTGGGACAGGGACCTACGAGCAGTACTTC.

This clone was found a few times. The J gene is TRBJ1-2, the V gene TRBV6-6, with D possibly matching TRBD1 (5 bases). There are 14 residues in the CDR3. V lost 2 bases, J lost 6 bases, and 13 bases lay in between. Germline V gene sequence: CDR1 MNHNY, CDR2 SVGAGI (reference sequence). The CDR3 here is CASSYPNRLDGYTF. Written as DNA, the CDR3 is TGTGCCAGCAGTTACCCCAACAGGCTGGATGGCTACACCTTC.

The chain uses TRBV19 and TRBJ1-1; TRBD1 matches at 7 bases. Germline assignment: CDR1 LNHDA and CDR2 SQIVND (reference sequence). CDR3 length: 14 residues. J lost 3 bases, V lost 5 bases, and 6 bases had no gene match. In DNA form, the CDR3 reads TGTGCCAGTAGTGCGACAGGGCCGGACACTGAAGCTTTCTTT. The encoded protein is CASSATGPDTEAFF.

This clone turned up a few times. CDR3 bases: TGTGCCAGCAGAGGCGGGGGGTACGGCTACACCTTC. This sequence encodes CASRGGGYGYTF. The J gene is TRBJ1-2, the V gene TRBV6-5; TRBD1 might be the D (5 bases). The CDR3 consists of 12 residues. Trimming left V 6 bases short and J 8 bases short, with 13 bases between. Per the germline V gene, CDR1 is MNHEY and CDR2 is SVGAGI.